The clone carrying this TCR beta chain occurred once. What it recognizes is unknown. V was pared by 5 bases and J by 1 base, with 5 bases of the junction left unmatched. The CDR3 has 18 residues. The data were taken from a study of post-analysis software for immune sequencing data. Study-level information: In terms of disease course, relapsing-remitting, secondary progressive and progressive-relapsing multiple sclerosis were included.

Whole-study results and caveats: With F measure, samples from one preparation batch clustered together strongly. A handful of TRBV segments were significantly more frequent in patients than in controls. TRBV5-6, TRBV5-1 and TRBV20-1 were among these segments.

TCR beta cDNA libraries had unique molecular identifiers. Some 500,000 cDNA molecules came from roughly 0.93 to 9.6 million T cells. TCRdb reprocessed the PCR reads with MiXCR, giving one entry per CDR3 protein. The table lists some 690,000 distinct CDR3 sequences, 55% to 60% of them singletons, with approximately 10% in the top ten. What was sequenced was blood. The TCR sequence derives from a girl between 2 and 10 years old with multiple sclerosis. The rearrangement uses TRBV12-3 or TRBV12-4 and TRBJ2-6; 13 bases are a match to TRBD2. CDR3 nucleotide sequence: TGTGCCAGCAGTACCGGACTAGCGGGAGATTCTGGGGCCAACGTCCTGACTTTC. Its translation is CASSTGLAGDSGANVLTF.